One sample yielded the 8 T cell receptor beta chains listed below, sequenced in a study of shared clonotypes between healthy human individuals. TCRdb's copy holds only in-frame clones and misses some; the assay was immunoSEQ multiplex PCR. The table has some 2 million clones, about 94% seen once. Naive CD8 cells lacked CD45RO and underwent positive selection for CCR7, leaving out terminally differentiated effector memory CD45RA+ cells. Specimen: naive CD8+ T cells sorted from blood. The receptors originated from a man between 18 and 35 years old in good health.

This chain links TRBV11-2 with TRBJ2-7; D perhaps matches TRBD2 (6 bases). The CDR3 loop spans 14 amino acids. Deletions cut 2 bases from V and 2 bases from J, with 10 bases between. CDR1 and CDR2 from the germline V gene are SGHAT and FQNNGV. CDR3 DNA sequence: TGTGCCAGCAGCTTACAACCGGGGGCCTACGAGCAGTACTTC. The encoded protein is CASSLQPGAYEQYF.

A remark on this clone: The same CDR3 also results from other DNA sequences found in this sample. The chain uses TRBV5-6 and TRBJ1-6; D call uncertain. Per germline, CDR1 SGHDT and CDR2 YYEEEE. V was trimmed by 4 bases and J by 7 bases, leaving 6 bases between them. This CDR3 is 12 amino acids long. CDR3: CASSLLNSPLHF. The DNA of the CDR3 is TGTGCCAGCAGCCTTTTAAATTCACCCCTCCACTTT.

The chain combines TRBV6-5 with TRBJ1-2; D might be TRBD1 (5 bases). CDR1 is MNHEY, CDR2 SVGAGI, per germline. V shed 2 bases and J shed 8 bases, with 15 bases lying between them. The CDR3 runs 14 residues. In DNA, the CDR3 is TGTGCCAGCAGTTACGTTTTGACGGGGGAAGGCTACACCTTC. This codes for CASSYVLTGEGYTF.

V and J are TRBV5-1 and TRBJ1-3, with 9 bases identical to TRBD1. The CDR3 is 15 residues long. Per germline, CDR1 SGHRS and CDR2 YFSETQ. After removal of 4 bases from V and 2 bases from J, the junction contained 4 bases not matched to a gene. CDR3 amino acids: CASSGGQGAGNTIYF. CDR3 in DNA: TGCGCCAGCAGCGGGGGACAGGGTGCTGGAAACACCATATATTTT.

This chain joins TRBV15 and TRBJ2-1; D unresolved. V was cut by 2 bases and J by 7 bases, with 15 bases left in between. The germline V gene has CDR1 LNHNV and CDR2 YYDKDF (reference sequence). There are 15 residues in the CDR3. CDR3 sequence: CATSRSRNPLNEQFF. CDR3 in DNA: TGTGCCACCAGCAGAAGCAGGAATCCGTTGAATGAGCAGTTCTTC. Using reference TRBV15 and TRBJ2-1 for the parts outside the CDR3, the full variable domain is DAMVIQNPRYQVTQFGKPVTLSCSQTLNHNVMYWYQQKSSQAPKLLFHYYDKDFNNEADTPDNFQSRRPNTSFCFLDIRSPGLGDTAMYLCATSRSRNPLNEQFFGPGTRLTVL.

This clone was recorded once. The rearrangement uses TRBV19 and TRBJ2-1; D is undetermined. The CDR3 spans 11 residues. CDR1 LNHDA and CDR2 SQIVND come from the germline V gene (reference sequence). CDR3 protein: CALGPENEQFF. CDR3 in DNA: TGTGCTCTGGGTCCGGAAAATGAGCAGTTCTTC.

The chain joins TRBV5-1 to TRBJ2-1, with TRBD2 matching over 8 bases. The CDR3 is 17 amino acids. The J segment lost 2 bases and the V segment lost 0 bases, leaving 7 bases of the junction unmatched. Germline V lookup: CDR1 SGHRS, CDR2 YFSETQ. DNA for the CDR3: TGCGCCAGCAGCTTGGATCACGGACTAGCCCCCTACAATGAGCAGTTCTTC. Its translation: CASSLDHGLAPYNEQFF.

The V call is TRBV30, the J call TRBJ2-3; a weak D match, TRBD1 (6 bases). CDR3 length equals 12 residues. CDR1 GTSNPN and CDR2 SVGIG come from the germline V gene (reference sequence). Between the trimmed V and J ends, which lost 0 bases and 10 bases, there was a span of 11 bases. The CDR3 loop is CAWSVQGGAQYF. The CDR3 coding sequence is TGTGCCTGGAGTGTACAGGGTGGTGCGCAGTATTTT.